This T cell receptor beta chain derives from a study of shared clonotypes between healthy human individuals. Study background: Each donor had three CD4 naive, three CD4 memory, two CD8 naive and one CD8 memory plate.

Sequencing was performed with immunoSEQ multiplex PCR; in TCRdb, only in-frame clones are kept and a portion is missing. This repertoire shows approximately 2.1 million clones, 93% found once; its top ten account for 0.3% to 0.4%. Germline CDR1 is LGHNA and CDR2 is YSLEER. With 0 bases removed from V and 2 bases from J, the gap between germline ends came to 10 bases. CDR3 length: 15 residues. Study observations and caveats: Sampling included only blood; tissue repertoires likely differ. Compared with memory subsets, naive subsets generally had larger estimated richness.

About this clone itself: Its target is not known. Distinct nucleotide sequences in the sample also encode this CDR3.

The specimen was naive CD4+ T cells from PBMCs. Indicated subset: CD45RA+ positively selected. The origin of this receptor is a man in his late teens or twenties in good health. Some clones in this sample may be carry-over from other donors' samples. The gene calls are TRBV4-3 and TRBJ1-2; the D is unclear. The CDR3 DNA is TGCGCCAGCAGCCAAGAATCGGGCACAAACTATGGCTACACCTTC. This gives the protein CASSQESGTNYGYTF.